The rows below give T cell receptor beta chains drawn from one sample of a study of identifying expanded T cells in peripheral blood. Sequencing used immunoSEQ multiplex PCR; TCRdb keeps in-frame clones, though not all of them. The sample comprises 60,000 to 70,000 clones, around 87% of which are singletons, and under 5% rests with the top ten. Material: blood. The receptors shown here come from a person between 18 and 75 years old in good health. Each CDR3 is given with its conserved first and last residue. D genes are given only for firm matches. Only some rows state a clone size, as once, few, many or a class for expanded clones.

V gene	clone size	J gene	D gene	CDR3 protein	CDR3 DNA
TRBV5-5	NA	TRBJ1-4	NA	CASSLTGGQNEKLFF	TGTGCCAGCAGCCTCACTGGGGGCCAGAATGAAAAACTGTTTTTT
TRBV5-5	NA	TRBJ1-2	NA	CASSLAAGGPNYGYTF	TGTGCCAGCAGCTTGGCCGCGGGGGGCCCTAACTATGGCTACACCTTC
TRBV28	NA	TRBJ2-6	NA	CASSPFAGQRSGANVLTF	TGTGCCAGCAGTCCCTTTGCGGGACAACGCTCTGGGGCCAACGTCCTGACTTTC
TRBV6-5	NA	TRBJ2-7	NA	CASSVGAGSDEQYF	TGTGCCAGCAGTGTGGGGGCAGGTTCCGACGAGCAGTACTTC
TRBV25-1	NA	TRBJ2-2	TRBD2	CASRTSGKVDGELFF	TGTGCCAGCAGGACTAGCGGGAAGGTAGACGGGGAGCTGTTTTTT
TRBV2	NA	TRBJ1-3	NA	CASSPQDSPGNTIYF	TGTGCCAGCAGTCCGCAGGACTCCCCTGGAAACACCATATATTTT
TRBV19	NA	TRBJ2-1	NA	CASISRGIDNEQFF	TGTGCCAGCATTAGTAGGGGAATAGACAATGAGCAGTTCTTC
TRBV9	NA	TRBJ2-2	NA	CASSVGGSGTGELFF	TGTGCCAGCAGCGTAGGGGGAAGCGGAACCGGGGAGCTGTTTTTT
TRBV28	NA	TRBJ1-6	NA	CASSLRRVNNSPLHF	TGTGCCAGCAGTCTCCGCAGGGTCAATAATTCACCCCTCCACTTT
TRBV9	once	TRBJ2-5	NA	CASSVVPGADVTQYF	TGTGCCAGCAGCGTAGTCCCGGGGGCAGACGTGACCCAGTACTTC
TRBV11-1	NA	TRBJ2-7	NA	CASSARLGGAYEQYF	TGTGCCAGCAGCGCGCGACTTGGTGGGGCCTACGAGCAGTACTTC
TRBV7-9	NA	TRBJ1-2	NA	CASSLGALGYTF	TGTGCCAGCAGCTTGGGGGCCCTTGGCTACACCTTC
TRBV7-8	once	TRBJ2-1	NA	CASSLAVGTFNEQFF	TGTGCCAGCAGCTTAGCGGTCGGGACTTTCAATGAGCAGTTCTTC
TRBV9	NA	TRBJ2-3	TRBD2	CASSEGTSRTQYF	TGTGCCAGCAGTGAGGGGACTAGTAGAACGCAGTATTTT
TRBV9	NA	TRBJ2-1	NA	CASSVSPRGHNEQFF	TGTGCCAGCAGCGTGTCTCCGAGGGGCCACAATGAGCAGTTCTTC
TRBV27	NA	TRBJ2-7	TRBD2	CASSLLAGAYEQYF	TGTGCCAGCAGTTTACTAGCGGGAGCCTACGAGCAGTACTTC
TRBV11-2	NA	TRBJ2-3	NA	CASSGEGLTNTDTQYF	TGTGCCAGCAGCGGTGAGGGACTTACCAACACAGATACGCAGTATTTT
TRBV9	NA	TRBJ2-1	NA	CASSVVLGEQFF	TGTGCCAGCAGCGTAGTGCTGGGCGAGCAGTTCTTC
TRBV28	NA	TRBJ1-1	NA	CASSFIPGRTEAFF	TGTGCCAGCAGTTTTATTCCCGGGCGGACTGAAGCTTTCTTT
TRBV5-4	NA	TRBJ2-3	NA	CASSLVGADTQYF	TGTGCCAGCAGCTTGGTAGGTGCGGATACGCAGTATTTT
TRBV6-5	NA	TRBJ2-5	NA	CASSFSGMGETQYF	TGTGCCAGCAGTTTCTCAGGGATGGGGGAGACCCAGTACTTC
TRBV7-8	NA	TRBJ1-4	NA	CASSTGRGPSEKLFF	TGTGCCAGCAGCACGGGGCGGGGGCCCAGCGAAAAACTGTTTTTT
TRBV2	NA	TRBJ2-5	TRBD2	CASSEDDWGTRSHF	TGTGCCAGCAGTGAAGATGATTGGGGGACTAGGTCTCACTTC
TRBV10-3	NA	TRBJ1-1	TRBD1	CAISATGGGNTEAFF	TGTGCCATCAGTGCGACAGGGGGGGGGAACACTGAAGCTTTCTTT
TRBV7-8	NA	TRBJ1-1	NA	CASRSIRNTEAFF	TGTGCCAGCAGATCTATAAGGAACACTGAAGCTTTCTTT
TRBV7-2	NA	TRBJ2-2	TRBD1	CASTTAGTGPTGELFF	TGTGCCAGCACCACGGCCGGGACAGGGCCAACCGGGGAGCTGTTTTTT
TRBV28	NA	TRBJ2-7	TRBD2	CASRKAGGPYEQYF	TGTGCCAGCAGAAAAGCGGGAGGCCCCTACGAGCAGTACTTC
TRBV5-1	NA	TRBJ2-2	NA	CASTPGAVNTGELFF	TGCGCCAGCACCCCCGGGGCAGTTAACACCGGGGAGCTGTTTTTT
TRBV4-3	NA	TRBJ2-7	NA	CASSQGTFSYEQYF	TGCGCCAGCAGCCAGGGGACATTTTCCTACGAGCAGTACTTC
TRBV7-8	NA	TRBJ1-3	TRBD1	CASSLARTGSSGNTIYF	TGTGCCAGCAGCTTAGCTCGGACAGGGTCCTCTGGAAACACCATATATTTT
TRBV28	NA	TRBJ1-6	NA	CASNKIYSDGPYNSPLHF	TGTGCCAGCAATAAAATCTATTCCGACGGACCCTATAATTCACCCCTCCACTTT
TRBV7-8	NA	TRBJ2-2	TRBD2	CASRGTSGRTGELFF	TGTGCCAGCAGGGGGACTAGCGGGAGGACCGGGGAGCTGTTTTTT
TRBV7-9	NA	TRBJ1-1	NA	CASSLEFGVPEAFF	TGTGCCAGCAGCTTAGAATTCGGGGTCCCAGAAGCTTTCTTT
TRBV20-1	NA	TRBJ2-5	TRBD2	CSASGRETQYF	TGCAGTGCTAGCGGGAGGGAGACCCAGTACTTC
TRBV21-1	NA	TRBJ1-1	NA	CASSKASGTEAFF	TGTGCCAGCAGCAAAGCAAGCGGCACTGAAGCTTTCTTT
TRBV7-3	once	TRBJ2-2	NA	CASSLTGSEAGELFF	TGTGCCAGCAGCTTAACGGGGAGCGAAGCCGGGGAGCTGTTTTTT
TRBV30	NA	TRBJ2-2	NA	CAWRGGNTGELFF	TGTGCCTGGAGGGGGGGAAACACCGGGGAGCTGTTTTTT
TRBV27	NA	TRBJ2-7	TRBD1	CASSTGTGGYEQYF	TGTGCCAGCAGTACCGGGACAGGGGGCTACGAGCAGTACTTC
TRBV7-8	NA	TRBJ2-6	NA	CASRTRVHSGANVLTF	TGTGCCAGCAGAACTCGGGTGCACTCTGGGGCCAACGTCCTGACTTTC